This T cell receptor beta chain was observed in a study of blood T cell repertoires in COVID-19. Study as a whole: Specimens from acute and convalescent COVID-19 originated in the United States, Italy and Spain.

Sequencing was performed with immunoSEQ multiplex PCR; in TCRdb, only in-frame clones are kept and a portion is missing. The repertoire has a few hundred thousand clones, around 90% of them found once; the top ten carry 0.8% to 1%. The V end was cut by 0 bases, the J end by 4 bases, with 10 bases between. Germline-derived CDR1 and CDR2 are SGDLS and YYNGEE. The CDR3 is 14 residues long. Followed over time, Seattle patients had been enrolled while infection was active. The sequence came from a young man with COVID-19, enrolled during active disease. Material: peripheral blood. This rearrangement joins TRBV9 to TRBJ2-5; TRBD1 is a possible D gene (6 bases). In DNA, the CDR3 is TGTGCCAGCAGCGTAGAGGGGGTCGGAGAGACCCAGTACTTC. Encoded protein: CASSVEGVGETQYF.